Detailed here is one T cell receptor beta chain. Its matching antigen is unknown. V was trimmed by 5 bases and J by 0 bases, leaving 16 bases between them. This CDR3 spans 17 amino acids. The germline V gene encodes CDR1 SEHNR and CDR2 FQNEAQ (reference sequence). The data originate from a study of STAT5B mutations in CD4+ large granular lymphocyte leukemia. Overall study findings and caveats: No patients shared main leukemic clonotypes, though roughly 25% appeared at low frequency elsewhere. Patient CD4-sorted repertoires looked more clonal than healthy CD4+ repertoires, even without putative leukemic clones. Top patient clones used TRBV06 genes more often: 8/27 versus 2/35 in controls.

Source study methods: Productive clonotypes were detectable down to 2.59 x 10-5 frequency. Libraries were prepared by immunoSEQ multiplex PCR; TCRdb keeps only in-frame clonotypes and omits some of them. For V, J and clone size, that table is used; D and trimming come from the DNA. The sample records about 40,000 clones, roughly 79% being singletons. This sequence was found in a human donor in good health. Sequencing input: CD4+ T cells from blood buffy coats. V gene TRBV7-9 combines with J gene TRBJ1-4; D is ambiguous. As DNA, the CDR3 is TGTGCCAGCAGCCCGGCGGTGGGAACTGCAACTAATGAAAAACTGTTTTTT. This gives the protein CASSPAVGTATNEKLFF.